This T cell receptor beta chain was sequenced in a study of shared clonotypes between healthy human individuals. Study findings and constraints: With several donors compared, approximately 5% of naive CD4 clonotypes were shared. Clonotypes shared by all four donors outscored non-shared clonotypes in generation probability.

Using immunoSEQ multiplex PCR, the repertoire was profiled, and TCRdb retains in-frame clones only, with some absent. The sample includes approximately 2.4 million clones, under 97% of them seen just once. As for this clone: The antigen remains unidentified.

The V gene lost 5 bases and the J gene lost 2 bases, with 13 bases spanning the gap. The CDR3 runs to 14 residues. Looked up from germline, CDR1 is SEHNR and CDR2 is FQNEAQ (reference sequence). Free of recent acute infections or vaccinations, the donors were healthy HIV-negative adults. This rearrangement joins TRBV7-9 to TRBJ2-7; TRBD1 might be the D (6 bases). This TCR came from a man aged 18 to 30 in good health. The sequenced material came from naive CD4+ T cells sorted from blood. Noted subset: CD45RA+ positively selected. CDR3 in DNA: TGTGCCAGCAGCCCATACAGGGAAACCTACGAGCAGTACTTC. Translated: CASSPYRETYEQYF.